This note documents a single TCR beta chain sequence. Its cognate antigen is unknown. Here immunoSEQ multiplex PCR was the method, and the copy in TCRdb shows in-frame clones only, minus some. The table lists about 83,000 clones, roughly 95% of them singletons. The sample originates from a study of cytomegalovirus exposure and HLA in healthy donors. The study's findings and limits: Reported results showed that the classifier diagnosed cytomegalovirus status with high specificity and sensitivity.

Germline CDR1 and CDR2: SGHDN and FVKESK. V shed 0 bases and J shed 5 bases, with 14 bases lying between them. This CDR3 is built from 15 residues. The TCR sequence derives from a woman younger than 30 in good health and CMV-seronegative. The specimen was PBMCs. The rearrangement uses TRBV14 and TRBJ2-7; D is perhaps TRBD2 (6 bases). The CDR3 sequence is CASSQDGGGGDEQYF. CDR3 in DNA: TGTGCCAGCAGCCAAGATGGTGGGGGAGGAGACGAGCAGTACTTC. The full variable domain, its missing parts supplied by reference TRBV14 and TRBJ2-7, is EAGVTQFPSHSVIEKGQTVTLRCDPISGHDNLYWYRRVMGKEIKFLLHFVKESKQDESGMPNNRFLAERTGGTYSTLKVQPAELEDSGVYFCASSQDGGGGDEQYFGPGTRLTVT.